Listed here are 20 T cell receptor beta chains from one sample, sequenced in a study of T cell responses to AZD1222 COVID-19 vaccine. Sequencing used immunoSEQ multiplex PCR; TCRdb keeps in-frame clones, though not all of them. The table has fewer than 200,000 clones, 85% to 95% seen once. The input for sequencing was peripheral blood, taken on day 0 of AZD1222 vaccination. These receptors were taken from an adult in good health.

The CDR3 region has the DNA TGTGCCTGGAGTGCGACAGGGGTTAACTATGGCTACACCTTC. Encoded protein: CAWSATGVNYGYTF. V usage is TRBV30 and J usage is TRBJ1-2, with 8 nucleotides matching TRBD1. V gave up 1 base and J gave up 1 base; unmatched junction bases: 2. Germline V gene sequence: CDR1 GTSNPN, CDR2 SVGIG (reference sequence). This CDR3 spans 14 amino acids.

The rearrangement uses TRBV7-2 and TRBJ2-3; D remains ambiguous. The CDR3 extends over 17 amino acids. V was shortened by 1 base and J by 0 bases, with 14 bases between the two germline ends. CDR1 SGHTA and CDR2 FQGNSA come from the germline V gene. The CDR3: CASSLEGGYPSTDTQYF. As DNA, the CDR3 is TGTGCCAGCAGCTTAGAGGGCGGCTACCCTAGCACAGATACGCAGTATTTT.

The chain carries TRBV5-4 and TRBJ1-1; maybe TRBD1 (5 bases). V lost 3 bases and J 6 bases, leaving 21 bases between the germline ends. Germline values: CDR1 SGHNT, CDR2 YYREEE (reference sequence). CDR3 length: 16 residues. The CDR3 here is CASSSLRDGLRPEAFF. CDR3 DNA: TGTGCCAGCAGCTCCCTCCGGGACGGCCTACGGCCTGAAGCTTTCTTT.

The V gene is TRBV28, the J gene TRBJ1-2; D uncertain. Between the trimmed V and J ends, which lost 5 bases and 3 bases, there was a span of 10 bases. The germline gives CDR1 MDHEN, CDR2 SYDVKM. The CDR3 is 13 amino acids. The CDR3, as DNA: TGTGCCAGCAGTCCCGGGCAGGACTATGGCTACACCTTC. It translates to CASSPGQDYGYTF.

Here the CDR3 reads CASSVDPGQGAYGYTF. Here the CDR3 DNA reads TGTGCCAGCAGCGTAGATCCCGGACAGGGTGCCTATGGCTACACCTTC. The chain links TRBV9 to TRBJ1-2; 8 bases match TRBD1. Unmatched junction bases numbered 8, after V lost 0 bases and J lost 4 bases. The germline V gene has CDR1 SGDLS and CDR2 YYNGEE. The CDR3 covers 16 residues.

The V gene is TRBV2, the J gene TRBJ2-1; D is tentatively TRBD1 or TRBD2 (6 bases each). Germline CDR1 SNHLY, CDR2 FYNNEI. Trimming removed 6 bases from V and 15 bases from J, with 18 bases in between. CDR3 length equals 12 residues. The CDR3 DNA follows: TGTGCCAGCAGCGGCGGGACCCTACAGGGGTTCTTC. Protein: CASSGGTLQGFF.

The chain joins TRBV19 to TRBJ1-2; 10 nucleotides match TRBD1. CDR1 and CDR2 from the germline V gene are LNHDA and SQIVND (reference sequence). Unmatched junction bases numbered 6, after V lost 2 bases and J lost 3 bases. This CDR3 has 16 residues. CDR3 DNA sequence: TGTGCCAGTAGTATACGACAGGGGGCGGTTGACTATGGCTACACCTTC. Translated: CASSIRQGAVDYGYTF.

The chain uses TRBV19 and TRBJ2-1; weak D call: TRBD1 (6 bases). CDR3 size: 13 residues. V lost 4 bases to trimming and J lost 7 bases, with 11 bases between them. Per germline, CDR1 LNHDA and CDR2 SQIVND (reference sequence). DNA of the CDR3: TGTGCCAGTAGTAGGGACACCTTAAATGAGCAGTTCTTC. Protein: CASSRDTLNEQFF.

The CDR3 DNA reads TGTGCCAGCAGCGTAGGGGGAGACGGCTACACCTTC. It specifies CASSVGGDGYTF. V usage is TRBV9 and J usage is TRBJ1-2, with D uncertain. Germline lookup yields CDR1 SGDLS and CDR2 YYNGEE. V was pared by 0 bases and J by 8 bases, with 8 bases between. The CDR3 loop spans 12 amino acids.

J is TRBJ2-5 and V is TRBV7-9; D is ambiguous. This CDR3 region has 13 residues. Between the trimmed V and J ends, which lost 5 bases and 2 bases, there was a span of 9 bases. Per germline, CDR1 SEHNR and CDR2 FQNEAQ (reference sequence). CDR3 sequence: CASSEEKQETQYF. CDR3 sequence (DNA): TGTGCCAGCAGCGAAGAGAAGCAAGAGACCCAGTACTTC.

The chain joins TRBV7-9 to TRBJ2-7; TRBD1 is a possible D gene (6 bases). With 5 bases removed from V and 4 bases from J, the gap between germline ends came to 18 bases. CDR1 is SEHNR and CDR2 is FQNEAQ in the germline V gene (reference sequence). There are 15 residues in the CDR3. The CDR3 here is CASSPSTGHQYEQYF. As DNA, the CDR3 is TGTGCCAGCAGCCCCTCGACGGGACACCAGTACGAGCAGTACTTC.

V is TRBV28 and J is TRBJ1-1; D gene uncertain. The CDR3 sequence is 15 residues long. The V gene's germline CDR1 is MDHEN and CDR2 SYDVKM. V lost 6 bases to trimming and J lost 2 bases, with 16 bases between them. The CDR3 DNA reads as TGTGCCAGCAGCCTCACTGGTGGAATTAACACTGAAGCTTTCTTT. Translating gives CASSLTGGINTEAFF.

Concerning this clone: At one boundary the junction diverges from the germline segment, which might be a read error. The chain carries TRBV7-7 and TRBJ2-2, with 11 positions matching TRBD2. Germline lookup yields CDR1 SSHAT and CDR2 FNYEAQ (reference sequence). The CDR3 sequence is 15 residues long. The CDR3 here is CASSSSGGRGGELFF. CDR3 bases: TGTGCTAGCAGTTCTAGCGGGGGGAGAGGTGGGGAGCTGTTTTTT.

This sequence joins TRBV19 and TRBJ2-2; 8 positions match TRBD1. Germline V gives CDR1 LNHDA, CDR2 SQIVND (reference sequence). V shed 5 bases and J 6 bases; nucleotides not matched to a gene: 8. The CDR3 has 15 amino acids. The CDR3 sequence: CASSVGQGTAGELFF. In DNA, the CDR3 is TGTGCCAGTAGTGTAGGACAGGGAACTGCCGGGGAGCTGTTTTTT. The whole variable domain, remainder taken from reference TRBV19 and TRBJ2-2, is DGGITQSPKYLFRKEGQNVTLSCEQNLNHDAMYWYRQDPGQGLRLIYYSQIVNDFQKGDIAEGYSVSREKKESFPLTVTSAQKNPTAFYLCASSVGQGTAGELFFGEGSRLTVL.

This clone is judged medium-sized (0.01 to 0.1%). V is TRBV10-2 and J is TRBJ1-1; D remains unclear. CDR3 size: 15 residues. The germline gives CDR1 WSHSY, CDR2 SAAADI. The ends were cut back, 2 bases at V and 0 bases at J, with 10 bases in the middle. The CDR3 reads CASSEPGEVNTEAFF. For the CDR3, the DNA is TGCGCCAGCAGTGAGCCGGGAGAGGTGAACACTGAAGCTTTCTTT.

The genes are TRBV6-5 and TRBJ1-5; TRBD1 agrees at 7 bases. This CDR3 has 15 amino acids. V lost 5 bases, J lost 4 bases, and 8 bases stayed unmatched. Germline CDR1 is MNHEY and CDR2 is SVGAGI. The CDR3: CASSPWTGRNQPQHF. The CDR3 DNA reads as TGTGCCAGCAGTCCCTGGACAGGCCGGAATCAGCCCCAGCATTTT.

This chain uses TRBV2 with TRBJ2-1; 11 positions match TRBD2. The CDR3 consists of 15 residues. Germline-derived CDR1 and CDR2 are SNHLY and FYNNEI. After removal of 6 bases from V and 11 bases from J, the junction contained 12 bases not matched to a gene. CDR3 bases: TGTGCCAGCAGGACGACTAGCGGGGAGGTGATGAAGCAGTTCTTC. Protein product: CASRTTSGEVMKQFF.

The genes are TRBV7-9 and TRBJ1-1, with 8 bases fitting TRBD1. CDR3 length equals 14 residues. Germline V lookup: CDR1 SEHNR, CDR2 FQNEAQ (reference sequence). The ends lost 0 bases at V and 11 bases at J; junction bases unmatched: 8. The CDR3 loop reads CASSLAKGQGGAFF. The CDR3 DNA follows: TGTGCCAGCAGCTTAGCAAAAGGACAGGGTGGTGCTTTCTTT. The whole variable domain, filled in from reference TRBV7-9 and TRBJ1-1, reads DTGVSQNPRHKITKRGQNVTFRCDPISEHNRLYWYRQTLGQGPEFLTYFQNEAQLEKSRLLSDRFSAERPKGSFSTLEIQRTEQGDSAMYLCASSLAKGQGGAFFGQGTRLTVV.

The J gene is TRBJ2-7, the V gene TRBV12-3 or TRBV12-4; a possible D gene is TRBD1 (6 bases). Trimming removed 3 bases from V and 6 bases from J, with 6 bases in between. CDR3 length: 11 residues. As DNA, the CDR3 is TGTGCCAGCAGTTTCAGGGGCGAGCAGTACTTC. Translating it yields CASSFRGEQYF.

This rearrangement joins TRBV24-1 to TRBJ2-3; a weak D match, TRBD1 (7 bases). V shed 1 base and J shed 5 bases, with 18 bases lying between them. Germline CDR1 and CDR2: KGHDR and SFDVKD. The CDR3 extends over 17 amino acids. CDR3 DNA: TGTGCCACCAGTGATTTTTCAGGGGGGCGCCGGGTAGATACGCAGTATTTT. Its protein product is CATSDFSGGRRVDTQYF.